A single sample is the source of the 22 T cell receptor beta chains below, sequenced in a study of T cells in Graves' hyperthyroidism and ophthalmopathy (dated by TCRdb to the late 2010s). Library creation used multiplex PCR. The data were produced on an Illumina HiSeq 2000. The TCR beta CDR3 regions were amplified from the RNA transcripts. For the first round of RT-PCR on the TCR CDR3, the HTBI primer set was used together with the Qiagen OneStep RT-PCR kit. In TCRdb, the public reads were trimmed at Q25 with fastp and aligned with MiXCR, with productive beta chains retained. Entries are consolidated by CDR3 protein sequence, retaining the most common genes and DNA. This sample has approximately 610,000 distinct CDR3 sequences in its table, and over 15% of those were observed once. The ten largest clonotypes hold roughly 18% of the sample. Sample: blood. Every receptor here comes from a woman between 18 and 30 years old with Graves' hyperthyroidism.

The chain joins TRBV6-1 to TRBJ1-6, with D hard to call. V was clipped by 1 base and J by 0 bases, with 16 bases between them. There are 19 residues in the CDR3. Germline values: CDR1 MNHNS, CDR2 SASEGT. The CDR3 loop is CASSEGRGQLFSYNSPLHF. In nucleotides, the CDR3 is TGTGCCAGCAGTGAAGGGAGAGGCCAGTTATTCTCCTATAATTCACCCCTCCACTTT.

The table lists this clonotype with many counts. The V gene is TRBV29-1, the J gene TRBJ2-1, with D tentatively TRBD2 (6 bases). Germline values: CDR1 SQVTM, CDR2 ANQGSEA. The length of the CDR3 is 14 residues. The ends were cut back, 6 bases at V and 3 bases at J, with 15 bases in the middle. The CDR3 here is CSVPPLAGYNEQFF. The CDR3 DNA follows: TGCAGCGTCCCCCCACTAGCCGGCTACAATGAGCAGTTCTTC.

This clonotype has just a few counts. The V and J genes are TRBV3-1 and TRBJ2-7; D not resolved. V shed 5 bases and J shed 7 bases, with 15 bases lying between them. CDR3 length: 13 amino acids. The germline gives CDR1 LGHDT, CDR2 YNNKEL (reference sequence). CDR3 coding DNA: TGTGCCAGCAGCTCCTCGAACCTCGCGGAGCAGTACTTC. This codes for CASSSSNLAEQYF.

This clonotype was counted between two and nine times. A much larger clone lies a single base off, so this may be a read error. This chain uses TRBV5-1 with TRBJ2-1; 10 bases are a match to TRBD2. The germline gives CDR1 SGHRS, CDR2 YFSETQ. The CDR3 is 16 residues long. The J segment lost 10 bases and the V segment lost 0 bases, leaving 10 bases of the junction unmatched. The CDR3 sequence: CASSLEVSSGSREQFF. DNA of the CDR3: TGCGCCAGCAGCTTGGAGGTCTCTAGCGGGAGTAGGGAGCAGTTCTTC.

A few counts support this clonotype. V gene TRBV6-1 combines with J gene TRBJ2-6; D call uncertain. The CDR3 has 14 residues. Per the germline V gene, CDR1 is MNHNS and CDR2 is SASEGT. Trimming took 4 bases from V and 0 from J, leaving 4 bases between them. The CDR3 is CASSALSGANVLTF. CDR3 nucleotide sequence: TGTGCCAGCAGTGCCCTCTCTGGGGCCAACGTCCTGACTTTC.

This rearrangement joins TRBV20-1 to TRBJ1-4; D is perhaps TRBD1 (5 bases). CDR3 size: 14 residues. From germline, CDR1 is DFQATT and CDR2 SNEGSKA (reference sequence). With 6 bases removed from V and 6 bases from J, the gap between germline ends came to 17 bases. Written as DNA, the CDR3 is TGCAGTGCGGGGCCGGGACGGGCCCATGAAAAACTGTTTTTT. Its protein product is CSAGPGRAHEKLFF.

The V gene is TRBV6-6, the J gene TRBJ2-5, with TRBD1 identical over 7 bases. V trimming: 1 base; J trimming: 5 bases; junction bases outside the gene matches: 10. Germline V gene data show CDR1 as MNHNY and CDR2 as SVGAGI (reference sequence). The CDR3 consists of 16 residues. The CDR3 coding sequence is TGTGCCAGCAGTTACTGGGCAGGGGGTATGCCCGAGACCCAGTACTTC. Protein sequence: CASSYWAGGMPETQYF.

This clonotype was detected many times. CDR3: CSARDRVTEAFF. The CDR3 DNA reads TGCAGTGCTAGAGACAGGGTCACTGAAGCTTTCTTT. The V gene is TRBV20-1, the J gene TRBJ1-1, with a weak D call TRBD1 (5 bases). The length of the CDR3 is 12 residues. CDR1 is DFQATT and CDR2 is SNEGSKA in the germline V gene (reference sequence). The V gene lost 0 bases and the J gene lost 4 bases, with 6 bases spanning the gap.

The chain links TRBV6-2 or TRBV6-3 to TRBJ2-5; TRBD2 matches at 7 bases. J lost 5 bases, V lost 6 bases, and 18 bases had no gene match. The CDR3 length is 17 residues. Germline values: CDR1 MNHEY, CDR2 SVGEGT. This CDR3 is CASSKPLGRGGSETQYF. The CDR3 coding sequence is TGTGCCAGCAGCAAGCCCTTGGGACGCGGGGGATCGGAGACCCAGTACTTC.

This clonotype occurred many times. V usage is TRBV11-3 and J usage is TRBJ2-3; TRBD2 aligns across 10 bases. The CDR3 is 15 amino acids. Germline V gene lookup returns CDR1 SGHNT and CDR2 YENEEA. After removal of 4 bases from V and 3 bases from J, the junction contained 4 bases not matched to a gene. CDR3 DNA: TGTGCCAGCAGCTCTAGCGGGAGCAGGACAGATACGCAGTATTTT. Residues: CASSSSGSRTDTQYF. The whole variable domain, filled in from reference TRBV11-3 and TRBJ2-3, reads EAGVVQSPRYKIIEKKQPVAFWCNPISGHNTLYWYLQNLGQGPELLIRYENEEAVDDSQLPKDRFSAERLKGVDSTLKIQPAELGDSAVYLCASSSSGSRTDTQYFGPGTRLTVL.

This clonotype was counted a few times. The rearrangement uses TRBV20-1 and TRBJ2-7, with 11 bases lining up with TRBD2. The germline CDR1 and CDR2 sequences are DFQATT and SNEGSKA (reference sequence). The J segment lost 6 bases and the V segment lost 6 bases, leaving 13 bases of the junction unmatched. There are 15 residues in the CDR3. The CDR3 is CSAVRMVAGGAEQYF. The CDR3 DNA reads as TGCAGTGCGGTCCGGATGGTAGCGGGAGGGGCCGAGCAGTACTTC.

V is TRBV7-9 and J is TRBJ2-5, with TRBD1 matching over 7 bases. The CDR3 totals 15 residues. Per germline, CDR1 SEHNR and CDR2 FQNEAQ (reference sequence). V trimming: 5 bases; J trimming: 5 bases; junction bases outside the gene matches: 11. CDR3 region: CASSPGQAPRETQYF. DNA of the CDR3: TGTGCCAGCAGCCCAGGACAGGCGCCCCGGGAGACCCAGTACTTC.

The chain combines TRBV2 with TRBJ1-2; 10 nucleotides line up with TRBD1. This CDR3 has 16 amino acids. The germline V gene encodes CDR1 SNHLY and CDR2 FYNNEI. V gave up 6 bases and J gave up 8 bases; unmatched junction bases: 15. CDR3 nucleotides: TGTGCCAGCAGCTCCGACACGGGACAGGGGATTATAGGCTACACCTTC. It translates to CASSSDTGQGIIGYTF.

The chain has TRBV11-3 and TRBJ2-7; no clear D. V gave up 3 bases and J gave up 9 bases, with 18 bases separating them. This CDR3 comprises 14 residues. CDR1 is SGHNT and CDR2 is YENEEA in the germline V gene. CDR3 amino acids: CASSLMGIKTGQYF. The CDR3, as DNA: TGTGCCAGCAGCTTGATGGGGATAAAAACTGGGCAGTACTTC.

In its sample, this clonotype was seen many times. The V gene is TRBV18, the J gene TRBJ2-1; D call uncertain. This CDR3 has 12 residues. CDR1 is KGHSH, CDR2 LQKENI, per germline. Trimming removed 3 bases at V and 4 bases at J, with 4 bases between. The CDR3 reads CASSPEYNEQFF. CDR3 in DNA: TGTGCCAGCTCACCCGAATACAATGAGCAGTTCTTC.

This clonotype was found many times. V and J are TRBV5-1 and TRBJ2-3; a weak D match, TRBD1 (6 bases). Germline CDR1 reads SGHRS; CDR2 reads YFSETQ. Trimming took off 7 bases at V and 4 bases at J, with 16 bases between the two ends. The CDR3 runs to 14 residues. The chain's CDR3 is CASQEVGAADTQYF. Written as DNA, the CDR3 is TGCGCCAGCCAGGAGGTGGGGGCAGCAGATACGCAGTATTTT.

This clonotype was seen ten or more times. The rearrangement uses TRBV30 and TRBJ1-2, with unresolved D. The germline gives CDR1 GTSNPN, CDR2 SVGIG (reference sequence). The CDR3 runs 11 residues. CDR3 in amino acids: CAHAVPRGYTF. The CDR3 coding sequence is TGTGCGCATGCGGTCCCGAGGGGCTACACCTTC.

This clonotype occurred a few times. The rearrangement uses TRBV6-5 and TRBJ1-2; D ambiguous. Germline values: CDR1 MNHEY, CDR2 SVGAGI. V dropped 0 bases and J dropped 8 bases, with 13 bases sitting between them. This CDR3 comprises 14 residues. Here the CDR3 reads CASSYSGRTSGYTF. In DNA, the CDR3 is TGTGCCAGCAGTTACTCGGGGAGGACTTCGGGCTACACCTTC.

Comment on this clonotype: One end of the junction is discordant with germline, which a read error may explain. This rearrangement joins TRBV11-2 to TRBJ2-7, with 7 bases lining up with TRBD2. The germline CDR1 and CDR2 sequences are SGHAT and FQNNGV. CDR3 length: 14 amino acids. CDR3 sequence (DNA): TGTACCAGCAGCTTACCTAGCGGAGGCTACGAGCAGTACTTC. It yields the protein CTSSLPSGGYEQYF.

This clonotype was found a few times. This sequence joins TRBV12-3 or TRBV12-4 and TRBJ1-1; D not resolved. The CDR3 is 15 amino acids. Trimming removed 5 bases at V and 3 bases at J, with 16 bases between. This CDR3 is CASSPPVRSDTEAFF. In nucleotides, the CDR3 is TGTGCCAGCAGTCCCCCGGTCCGATCGGACACTGAAGCTTTCTTT.

The CDR3 DNA reads as TGCAGTGCTAGGGGGGACAGTACCAGAGAGACCCAGTACTTC. Its translation is CSARGDSTRETQYF. V gene TRBV20-1 combines with J gene TRBJ2-5; TRBD1 aligns across 7 bases. Germline values: CDR1 DFQATT, CDR2 SNEGSKA (reference sequence). V trimming: 3 bases; J trimming: 4 bases; junction bases outside the gene matches: 8. The CDR3 contains 14 residues.

This clonotype was seen ten or more times. V is TRBV20-1 and J is TRBJ2-7, with D hard to call. This CDR3 is 11 amino acids long. The V end was cut by 5 bases, the J end by 5 bases, with 10 bases between. Per the germline V gene, CDR1 is DFQATT and CDR2 is SNEGSKA (reference sequence). The CDR3 nucleotides read TGCAGTGCTGCCGAGCGACACGAGCAGTACTTC. Its protein product is CSAAERHEQYF.